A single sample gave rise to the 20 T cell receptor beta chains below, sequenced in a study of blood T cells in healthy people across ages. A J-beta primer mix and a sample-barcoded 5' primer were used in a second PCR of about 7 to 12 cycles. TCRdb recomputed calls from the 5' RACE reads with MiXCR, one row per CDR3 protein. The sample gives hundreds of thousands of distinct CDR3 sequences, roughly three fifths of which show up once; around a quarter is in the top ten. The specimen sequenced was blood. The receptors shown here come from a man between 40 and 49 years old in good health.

DNA of the CDR3: TGCAGTGCTATAACCACAGGCGTACCTGGAAACACCATATATTTT. Its protein is CSAITTGVPGNTIYF. The rearrangement uses TRBV20-1 and TRBJ1-3; tentatively, D is TRBD1 (5 bases). This CDR3 contains 15 residues. V was shortened by 4 bases and J by 2 bases, with 15 bases between the two germline ends. The germline CDR1 and CDR2 sequences are DFQATT and SNEGSKA (reference sequence).

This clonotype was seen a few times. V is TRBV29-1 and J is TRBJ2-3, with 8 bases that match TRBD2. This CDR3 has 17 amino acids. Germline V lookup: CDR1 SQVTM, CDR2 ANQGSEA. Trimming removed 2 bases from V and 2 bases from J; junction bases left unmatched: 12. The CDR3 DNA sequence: TGCAGCGTTGAAATCGACCGGGAGGGCCCTCACACAGATACGCAGTATTTT. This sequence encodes CSVEIDREGPHTDTQYF.

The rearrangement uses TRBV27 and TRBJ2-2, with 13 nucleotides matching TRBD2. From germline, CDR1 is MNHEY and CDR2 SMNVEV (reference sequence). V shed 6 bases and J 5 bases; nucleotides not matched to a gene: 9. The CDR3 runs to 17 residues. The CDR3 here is CASSPGGGLAGTGELFF. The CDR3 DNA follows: TGTGCCAGCAGCCCCGGGGGGGGACTAGCGGGGACCGGGGAGCTGTTTTTT.

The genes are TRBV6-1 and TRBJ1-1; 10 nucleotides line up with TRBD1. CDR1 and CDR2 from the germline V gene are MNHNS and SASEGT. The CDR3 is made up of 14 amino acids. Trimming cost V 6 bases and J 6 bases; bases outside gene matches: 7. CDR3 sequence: CASRRTGGMSEAFF. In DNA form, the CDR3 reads TGTGCCAGCAGGAGGACAGGGGGGATGTCTGAAGCTTTCTTT.

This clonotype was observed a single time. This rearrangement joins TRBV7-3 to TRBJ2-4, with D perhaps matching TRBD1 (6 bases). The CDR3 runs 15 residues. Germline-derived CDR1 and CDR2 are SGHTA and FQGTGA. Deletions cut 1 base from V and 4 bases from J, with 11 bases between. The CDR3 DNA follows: TGTGCCAGCAGCTTAAGTGGGGACAATAAAAACATTCAGTACTTC. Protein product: CASSLSGDNKNIQYF.

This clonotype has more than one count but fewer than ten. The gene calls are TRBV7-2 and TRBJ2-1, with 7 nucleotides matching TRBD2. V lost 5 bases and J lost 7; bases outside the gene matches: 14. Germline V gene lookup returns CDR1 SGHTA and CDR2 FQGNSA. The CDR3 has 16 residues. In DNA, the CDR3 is TGTGCCAGCAGCCTGATGTGGGCGGGAGCTGGGAATGAGCAGTTCTTC. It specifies CASSLMWAGAGNEQFF.

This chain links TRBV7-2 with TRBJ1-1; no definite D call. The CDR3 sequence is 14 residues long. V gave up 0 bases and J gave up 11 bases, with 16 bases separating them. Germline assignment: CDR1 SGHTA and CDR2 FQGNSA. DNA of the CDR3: TGTGCCAGCAGCTTAGCAGAGAGGGCCAAAAGGGCTTTCTTT. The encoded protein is CASSLAERAKRAFF.

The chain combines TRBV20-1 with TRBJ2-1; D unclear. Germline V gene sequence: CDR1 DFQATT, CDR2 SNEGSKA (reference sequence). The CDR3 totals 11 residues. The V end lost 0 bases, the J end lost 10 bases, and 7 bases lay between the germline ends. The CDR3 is CSARDLGEQFF. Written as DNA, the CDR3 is TGCAGTGCTAGAGATCTGGGCGAGCAGTTCTTC.

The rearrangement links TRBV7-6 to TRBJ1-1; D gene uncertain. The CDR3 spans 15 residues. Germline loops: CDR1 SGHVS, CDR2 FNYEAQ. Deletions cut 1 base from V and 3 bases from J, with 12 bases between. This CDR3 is CASSLGTPLYTEAFF. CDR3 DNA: TGTGCCAGCAGCTTAGGGACTCCCTTGTACACTGAAGCTTTCTTT.

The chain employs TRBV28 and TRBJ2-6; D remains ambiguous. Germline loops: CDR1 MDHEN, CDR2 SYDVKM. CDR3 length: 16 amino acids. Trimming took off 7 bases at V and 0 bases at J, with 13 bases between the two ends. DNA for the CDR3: TGTGCCAGCACCACCCCCGGCAACTCTGGGGCCAACGTCCTGACTTTC. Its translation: CASTTPGNSGANVLTF. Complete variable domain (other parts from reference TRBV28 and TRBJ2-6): DVKVTQSSRYLVKRTGEKVFLECVQDMDHENMFWYRQDPGLGLRLIYFSYDVKMKEKGDIPEGYSVSREKKERFSLILESASTNQTSMYLCASTTPGNSGANVLTFGAGSRLTVL.

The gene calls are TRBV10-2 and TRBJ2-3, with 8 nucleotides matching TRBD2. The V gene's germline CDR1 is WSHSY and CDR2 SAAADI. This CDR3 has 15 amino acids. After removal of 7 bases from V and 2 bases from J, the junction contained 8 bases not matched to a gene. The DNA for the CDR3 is TGCGCCAGCAACCCGACTAGCGAAGACACAGATACGCAGTATTTT. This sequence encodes CASNPTSEDTDTQYF.

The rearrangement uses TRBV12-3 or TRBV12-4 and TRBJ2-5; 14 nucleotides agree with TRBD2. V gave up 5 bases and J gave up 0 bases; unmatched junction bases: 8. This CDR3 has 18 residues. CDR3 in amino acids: CASSPAWTSGGYQETQYF. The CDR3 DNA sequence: TGTGCCAGCAGTCCCGCCTGGACTAGCGGGGGGTACCAAGAGACCCAGTACTTC.

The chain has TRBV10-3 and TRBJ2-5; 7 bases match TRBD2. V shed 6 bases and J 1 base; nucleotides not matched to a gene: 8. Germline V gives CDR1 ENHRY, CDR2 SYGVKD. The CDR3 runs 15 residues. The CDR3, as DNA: TGTGCCATCAGAAGTAGCGGGCAGTCCCAAGAGACCCAGTACTTC. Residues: CAIRSSGQSQETQYF.

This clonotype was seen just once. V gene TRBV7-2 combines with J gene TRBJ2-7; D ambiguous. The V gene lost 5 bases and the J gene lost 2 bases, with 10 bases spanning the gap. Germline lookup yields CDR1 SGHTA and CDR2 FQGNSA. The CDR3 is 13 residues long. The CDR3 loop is CASSHNRTYEQYF. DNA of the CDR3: TGTGCCAGCAGCCACAATCGGACCTACGAGCAGTACTTC.

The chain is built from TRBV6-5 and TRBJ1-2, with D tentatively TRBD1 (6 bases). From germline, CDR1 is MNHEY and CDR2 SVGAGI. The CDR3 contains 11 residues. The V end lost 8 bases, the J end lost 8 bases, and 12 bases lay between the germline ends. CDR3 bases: TGTGCCAGCCCGAGGGGGGGGGGCTACACCTTC. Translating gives CASPRGGGYTF.

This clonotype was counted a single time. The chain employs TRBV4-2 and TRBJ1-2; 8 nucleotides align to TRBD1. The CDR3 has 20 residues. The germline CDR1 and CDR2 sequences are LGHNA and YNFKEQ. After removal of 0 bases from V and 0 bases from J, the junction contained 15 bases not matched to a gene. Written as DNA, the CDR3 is TGTGCCAGCAGCCAAGATTTGGTTGGTCCAGGGGGCAGCTCTAACTATGGCTACACCTTC. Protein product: CASSQDLVGPGGSSNYGYTF.

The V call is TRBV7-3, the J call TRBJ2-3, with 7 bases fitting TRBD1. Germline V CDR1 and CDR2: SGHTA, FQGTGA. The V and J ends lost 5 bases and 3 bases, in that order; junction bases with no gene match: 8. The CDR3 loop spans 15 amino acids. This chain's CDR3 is CASSRDRAGTDTQYF. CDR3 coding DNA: TGTGCCAGCAGCCGCGACAGGGCGGGTACAGATACGCAGTATTTT.

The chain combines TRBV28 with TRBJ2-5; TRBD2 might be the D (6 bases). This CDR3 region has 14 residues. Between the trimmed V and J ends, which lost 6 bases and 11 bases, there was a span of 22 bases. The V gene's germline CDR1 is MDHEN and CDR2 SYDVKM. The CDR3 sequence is CASSDPGSYNEQYF. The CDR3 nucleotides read TGTGCCAGCAGCGACCCCGGGAGTTACAATGAGCAGTACTTC. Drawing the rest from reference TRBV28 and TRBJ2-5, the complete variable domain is DVKVTQSSRYLVKRTGEKVFLECVQDMDHENMFWYRQDPGLGLRLIYFSYDVKMKEKGDIPEGYSVSREKKERFSLILESASTNQTSMYLCASSDPGSYNEQYFGPGTRLLVL.

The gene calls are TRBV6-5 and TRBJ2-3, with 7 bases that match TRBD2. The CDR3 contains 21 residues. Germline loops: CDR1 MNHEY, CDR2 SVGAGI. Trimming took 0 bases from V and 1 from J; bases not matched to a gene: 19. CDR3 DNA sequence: TGTGCCAGCAGTTACTCGAGAATCGGGACTGGCGGGAGAGGGGGCACAGATACGCAGTATTTT. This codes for CASSYSRIGTGGRGGTDTQYF.

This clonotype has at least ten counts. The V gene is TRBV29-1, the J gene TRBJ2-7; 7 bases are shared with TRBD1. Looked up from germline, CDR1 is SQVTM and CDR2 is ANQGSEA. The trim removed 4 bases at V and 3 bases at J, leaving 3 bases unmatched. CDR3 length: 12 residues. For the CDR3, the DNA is TGCAGCGTTGGGGGGACAGACTACGAGCAGTACTTC. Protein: CSVGGTDYEQYF.